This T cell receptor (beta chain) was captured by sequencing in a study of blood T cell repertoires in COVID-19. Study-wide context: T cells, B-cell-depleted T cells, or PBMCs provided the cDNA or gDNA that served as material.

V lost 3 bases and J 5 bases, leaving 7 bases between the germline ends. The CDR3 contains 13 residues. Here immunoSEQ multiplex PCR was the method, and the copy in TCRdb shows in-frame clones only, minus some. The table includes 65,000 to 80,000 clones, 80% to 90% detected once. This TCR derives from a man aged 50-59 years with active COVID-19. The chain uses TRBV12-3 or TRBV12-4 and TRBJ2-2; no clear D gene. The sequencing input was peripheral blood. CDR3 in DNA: TGTGCCAGCAGTTTTCCCAATACCGGGGAGCTGTTTTTT. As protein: CASSFPNTGELFF.